The 15 T cell receptor beta chains below were found in one sample sequenced in a study of blood T cell repertoires in COVID-19. Measured with immunoSEQ multiplex PCR; TCRdb has only the in-frame clones, and not every one. In the table there are some 130,000 clones, about 89% of which are singletons. Input material: peripheral blood. The receptor set was obtained from a woman aged 70-85 years with COVID-19, enrolled during active disease.

The chain has TRBV5-1 and TRBJ2-2; TRBD1 aligns across 7 bases. Germline CDR1 SGHRS, CDR2 YFSETQ. The CDR3 covers 15 residues. The V gene end was trimmed by 3 bases and the J gene end by 3 bases; junction bases not matched to a gene: 5. The CDR3 bases are TGCGCCAGCAGCTCCGGGACAGAATACACCGGGGAGCTGTTTTTT. As protein: CASSSGTEYTGELFF.

As DNA, the CDR3 is TGTGCCATCAGTGGGGCTGGACTAGCGGGGGGGGGTAATGAGCAGTTCTTC. The encoded protein is CAISGAGLAGGGNEQFF. The V call is TRBV10-3, the J call TRBJ2-1; 15 bases agree with TRBD2. This CDR3 spans 17 amino acids. Germline V gene sequence: CDR1 ENHRY, CDR2 SYGVKD. The V segment lost 4 bases and the J segment 7 bases; nucleotides outside the gene matches: 8.

This clone appeared once. This rearrangement joins TRBV18 to TRBJ1-5; 8 positions agree with TRBD1. This CDR3 is built from 15 residues. V was clipped by 1 base and J by 5 bases; unmatched bases: 4. Germline CDR1 reads KGHSH; CDR2 reads LQKENI. CDR3 DNA sequence: TGTGCCAGCTCACCACAAACAGGGGGTGATCAGCCCCAGCATTTT. The encoded protein is CASSPQTGGDQPQHF.

The chain recombines TRBV5-1 with TRBJ2-3; TRBD1 matches at 8 bases. The CDR3 extends over 14 amino acids. The trim removed 2 bases at V and 5 bases at J, leaving 4 bases unmatched. Germline-derived CDR1 and CDR2 are SGHRS and YFSETQ. CDR3 residues: CASSLTGGLDTQYF. The DNA for the CDR3 is TGCGCCAGCAGCTTAACAGGGGGGTTAGATACGCAGTATTTT.

V and J are TRBV28 and TRBJ2-1; tentative D call: TRBD2 (5 bases). V was pared by 1 base and J by 3 bases, with 7 bases between. This CDR3 is 14 amino acids long. Germline V gene lookup returns CDR1 MDHEN and CDR2 SYDVKM. The CDR3 DNA is TGTGCCAGCAGTTTATTTCGGGGCTACAATGAGCAGTTCTTC. Its translation is CASSLFRGYNEQFF.

This chain joins TRBV11-2 and TRBJ1-5; no definite D call. V lost 0 bases and J 1 base, leaving 13 bases between the germline ends. Germline V gives CDR1 SGHAT, CDR2 FQNNGV. The CDR3 loop spans 17 amino acids. CDR3 loop: CASSLDGFGGSNQPQHF. The CDR3 DNA follows: TGTGCCAGCAGCTTAGATGGCTTTGGAGGGAGCAATCAGCCCCAGCATTTT.

V usage is TRBV5-1 and J usage is TRBJ1-3; D remains unclear. This CDR3 is 15 amino acids long. The germline V gene encodes CDR1 SGHRS and CDR2 YFSETQ. V was shortened by 1 base and J by 2 bases, with 10 bases between the two germline ends. The DNA for the CDR3 is TGCGCCAGCAGCTTGATGTTAGAGCCTGGAAACACCATATATTTT. Translated, it gives CASSLMLEPGNTIYF.

The J gene is TRBJ1-1, the V gene TRBV7-9, with TRBD1 identical over 8 bases. After removal of 5 bases from V and 3 bases from J, the junction contained 8 bases not matched to a gene. CDR1 SEHNR and CDR2 FQNEAQ come from the germline V gene (reference sequence). The CDR3 contains 15 residues. CDR3 in DNA: TGTGCCAGCAGCATGAGGACAGGGCCGCACACTGAAGCTTTCTTT. Translated: CASSMRTGPHTEAFF.

The V and J genes are TRBV25-1 and TRBJ2-1; tentatively, D is TRBD2 (6 bases). The CDR3 covers 15 residues. From germline, CDR1 is MGHDK and CDR2 SYGVNS. V lost 2 bases to trimming and J lost 4 bases, with 12 bases between them. The CDR3 DNA is TGTGCCAGCAGTGAACTAACGGGGGTGTACAATGAGCAGTTCTTC. Translated: CASSELTGVYNEQFF.

This clone occurred a few times. The chain uses TRBV29-1 and TRBJ1-2; unclear D gene. CDR1 and CDR2 from the germline V gene are SQVTM and ANQGSEA. The CDR3 contains 11 residues. Trimming left V 5 bases short and J 4 bases short, with 8 bases between. CDR3 loop: CSVLRGYGYTF. As DNA, the CDR3 is TGCAGCGTTCTGAGAGGCTATGGCTACACCTTC.

The V call is TRBV28, the J call TRBJ1-5; tentatively, D is TRBD1 (5 bases). In germline, CDR1 is MDHEN, CDR2 SYDVKM. The CDR3 has 15 amino acids. Trimming removed 1 base from V and 7 bases from J, with 14 bases in between. The CDR3 region is CASSLYRDSGQPQHF. The CDR3, as DNA: TGTGCCAGCAGTTTATATAGGGACTCGGGGCAGCCCCAGCATTTT.

The chain carries TRBV10-3 and TRBJ2-7; TRBD1 aligns across 11 bases. Germline V gene sequence: CDR1 ENHRY, CDR2 SYGVKD. J lost 6 bases, V lost 0 bases, and 4 bases had no gene match. The CDR3 contains 15 residues. The chain's CDR3 is CAISESPGQGVEQYF. CDR3 sequence (DNA): TGTGCCATCAGTGAGTCCCCGGGACAGGGGGTCGAGCAGTACTTC.

The V gene is TRBV19, the J gene TRBJ1-2; TRBD1 is a possible D gene (5 bases). Germline values: CDR1 LNHDA, CDR2 SQIVND (reference sequence). V shed 2 bases and J shed 7 bases, with 17 bases lying between them. The CDR3 is made up of 15 amino acids. Here the CDR3 DNA reads TGTGCCAGTAGTATAAGTTGGGGCGACTTGGCTGGCTACACCTTC. Its translation is CASSISWGDLAGYTF.

The J gene is TRBJ2-1, the V gene TRBV4-1; possible D gene TRBD2, 6 bases. Trimming cost V 3 bases and J 3 bases, with 15 bases left between them. The CDR3 contains 16 residues. Germline V gene data show CDR1 as MGHRA and CDR2 as YSYEKL. This CDR3 is CASSHPGRDFYNEQFF. CDR3 sequence (DNA): TGCGCCAGCAGCCACCCGGGACGGGACTTCTACAATGAGCAGTTCTTC.

The chain is built from TRBV18 and TRBJ2-1; TRBD1 agrees at 10 bases. Trimming removed 6 bases from V and 5 bases from J; junction bases left unmatched: 7. This CDR3 has 15 residues. Germline V CDR1 and CDR2: KGHSH, LQKENI. This chain's CDR3 is CASSLGGQGNNEQFF. The CDR3 DNA follows: TGTGCCAGCTCTCTCGGGGGACAGGGGAACAATGAGCAGTTCTTC.